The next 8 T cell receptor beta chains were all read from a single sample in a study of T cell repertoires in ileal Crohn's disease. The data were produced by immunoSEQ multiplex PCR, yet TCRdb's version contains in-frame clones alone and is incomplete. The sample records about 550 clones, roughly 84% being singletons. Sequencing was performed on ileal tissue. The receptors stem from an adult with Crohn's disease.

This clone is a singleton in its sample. This CDR3 reads CASRPDRGRQPQHF. Here the CDR3 DNA reads TGTGCCAGCAGGCCAGACAGGGGGCGACAGCCCCAGCATTTT. The V and J genes are TRBV6-4 and TRBJ1-5; TRBD1 matches at 10 bases. Germline lookup yields CDR1 MRHNA and CDR2 SNTAGT. V was pared by 6 bases and J by 7 bases, with 6 bases of the junction left unmatched. This CDR3 is built from 14 residues.

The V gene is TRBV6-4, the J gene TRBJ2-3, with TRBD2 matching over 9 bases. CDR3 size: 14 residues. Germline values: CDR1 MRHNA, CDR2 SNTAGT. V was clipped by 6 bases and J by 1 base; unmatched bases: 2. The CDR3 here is CASSLAGGTDTQYF. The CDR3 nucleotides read TGTGCCAGCAGCTTAGCGGGGGGCACAGATACGCAGTATTTT.

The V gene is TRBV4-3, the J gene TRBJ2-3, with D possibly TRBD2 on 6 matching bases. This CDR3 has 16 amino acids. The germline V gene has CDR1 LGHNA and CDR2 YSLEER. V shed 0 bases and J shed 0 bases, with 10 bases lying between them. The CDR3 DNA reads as TGCGCCAGCAGCCAAGATTTAGGGACTAGCACAGATACGCAGTATTTT. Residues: CASSQDLGTSTDTQYF.

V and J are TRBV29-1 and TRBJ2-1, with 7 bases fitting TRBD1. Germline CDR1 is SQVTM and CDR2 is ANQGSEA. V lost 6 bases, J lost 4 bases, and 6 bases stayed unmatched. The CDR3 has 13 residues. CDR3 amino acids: CSVGTAVYNEQFF. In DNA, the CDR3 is TGCAGCGTGGGGACAGCAGTTTACAATGAGCAGTTCTTC.

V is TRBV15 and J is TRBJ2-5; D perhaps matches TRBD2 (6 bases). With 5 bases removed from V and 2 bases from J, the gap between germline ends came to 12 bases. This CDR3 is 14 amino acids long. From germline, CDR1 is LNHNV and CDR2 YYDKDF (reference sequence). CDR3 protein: CATSAGLGQETQYF. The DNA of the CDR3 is TGTGCCACCAGCGCGGGGCTGGGGCAAGAGACCCAGTACTTC.

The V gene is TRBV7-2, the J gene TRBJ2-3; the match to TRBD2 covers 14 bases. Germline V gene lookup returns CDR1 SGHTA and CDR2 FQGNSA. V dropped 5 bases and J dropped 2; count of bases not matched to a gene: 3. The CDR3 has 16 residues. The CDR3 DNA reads TGTGCCAGCAGCGGGGGACTAGCGGGGGTCACAGATACGCAGTATTTT. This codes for CASSGGLAGVTDTQYF. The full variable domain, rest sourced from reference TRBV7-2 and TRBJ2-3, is GAGVSQSPSNKVTEKGKDVELRCDPISGHTALYWYRQSLGQGLEFLIYFQGNSAPDKSGLPSDRFSAERTGGSVSTLTIQRTQQEDSAVYLCASSGGLAGVTDTQYFGPGTRLTVL.

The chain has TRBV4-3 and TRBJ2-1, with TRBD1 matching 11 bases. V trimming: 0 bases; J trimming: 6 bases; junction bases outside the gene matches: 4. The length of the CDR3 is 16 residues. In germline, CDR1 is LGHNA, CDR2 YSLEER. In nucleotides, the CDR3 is TGCGCCAGCAGCCAAGATGGGGGGACAGGGGGCAATGAGCAGTTCTTC. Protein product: CASSQDGGTGGNEQFF.

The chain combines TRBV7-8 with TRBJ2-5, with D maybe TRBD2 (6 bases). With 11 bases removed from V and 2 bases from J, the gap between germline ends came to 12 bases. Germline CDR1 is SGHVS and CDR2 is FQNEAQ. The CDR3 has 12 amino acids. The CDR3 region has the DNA TGTGCCGGGTCCCGGGGGCAAGAGACCCAGTACTTC. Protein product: CAGSRGQETQYF.